These 6 T cell receptor beta chains were sequenced from one sample in a study of T cells in Graves' hyperthyroidism and ophthalmopathy (dated by TCRdb to between 2018 and 2021). Library preparation was by multiplex PCR. Sequencing relied on an Illumina HiSeq 2000. TCR beta CDR3 regions were amplified from RNA transcripts. For the first round of RT-PCR on the TCR CDR3, the HTBI primer set was used together with the Qiagen OneStep RT-PCR kit. The raw public data were reprocessed by TCRdb itself: fastp quality trimming at Q25, MiXCR clonotype calling, in-frame beta chains only. When rows share a CDR3 protein, they turn into one entry using the most common DNA and genes. A total of 400,000 or so distinct CDR3 sequences appear in this sample, approximately 16% of them only once. In total, the top ten clones hold around 20% of the sample. What was sequenced was blood. The receptors were sampled from a woman aged 55-70 years with Graves' ophthalmopathy.

Ten or more counts support this clonotype. The V and J genes are TRBV27 and TRBJ1-5; D may be TRBD1 (5 bases). The germline CDR1 and CDR2 sequences are MNHEY and SMNVEV (reference sequence). Trimming stripped 3 bases from V and 0 bases from J, with 9 bases between. The length of the CDR3 is 15 residues. In nucleotides, the CDR3 is TGTGCCAGCAGTTTGGGGGGGGATAGCAATCAGCCCCAGCATTTT. It translates to CASSLGGDSNQPQHF.

This clonotype was counted only a few times. CDR3 in amino acids: CASSLRSARAETQYF. CDR3 nucleotide sequence: TGCGCCAGCAGCTTGAGGTCCGCCCGGGCGGAGACCCAGTACTTC. V gene TRBV5-1 combines with J gene TRBJ2-5; D is unresolved. Germline CDR1 reads SGHRS; CDR2 reads YFSETQ. The CDR3 extends over 15 amino acids. V lost 1 base to trimming and J lost 5 bases, with 15 bases between them.

This clonotype was counted many times. The chain links TRBV5-1 to TRBJ1-1; D is unresolved. The CDR3 is 13 residues long. The V and J ends lost 4 bases and 3 bases respectively, with 10 bases between them. Germline values: CDR1 SGHRS, CDR2 YFSETQ. CDR3 region: CASSATDYTEAFF. For the CDR3, the DNA is TGCGCCAGCAGCGCGACCGATTACACTGAAGCTTTCTTT.

The chain uses TRBV19 and TRBJ2-7; a weak D match, TRBD2 (6 bases). The V gene's germline CDR1 is LNHDA and CDR2 SQIVND (reference sequence). The CDR3 is made up of 15 amino acids. V shed 6 bases and J shed 0 bases, with 15 bases lying between them. The CDR3: CASRFGTDSSYEQYF. The CDR3 coding sequence is TGTGCCAGTAGATTTGGGACTGACAGCTCCTACGAGCAGTACTTC.

This clonotype appeared many times. The gene calls are TRBV2 and TRBJ2-2; 8 bases agree with TRBD1. Unmatched junction bases numbered 3, after V lost 4 bases and J lost 5 bases. Germline V gene sequence: CDR1 SNHLY, CDR2 FYNNEI. The CDR3 runs 14 residues. The CDR3 DNA follows: TGTGCCAGCAGTGTACGACAGGGGACCGGGGAGCTGTTTTTT. It is translated as CASSVRQGTGELFF.

The sample holds a few counts of this clonotype. V usage is TRBV2 and J usage is TRBJ2-7; the match to TRBD2 covers 7 bases. V trimming: 2 bases; J trimming: 7 bases; junction bases outside the gene matches: 5. Germline lookup yields CDR1 SNHLY and CDR2 FYNNEI. This CDR3 region has 13 residues. The CDR3 loop reads CASSEWGGGEQYF. In nucleotides, the CDR3 is TGTGCCAGCAGTGAATGGGGGGGAGGGGAGCAGTACTTC.